A single sample is the source of the 30 T cell receptor beta chains below, sequenced in a study of blood T cell repertoires in COVID-19. Measured with immunoSEQ multiplex PCR; TCRdb has only the in-frame clones, and not every one. The sample has 350,000 or so clones, 88% seen once. The specimen was PBMCs or T cells enriched from blood (not recorded which). The source is a woman aged 30 to 39 who had been exposed to COVID-19.

V usage is TRBV29-1 and J usage is TRBJ1-1; 12 bases are shared with TRBD1. This CDR3 spans 13 amino acids. Trimming cost V 5 bases and J 6 bases; bases outside gene matches: 4. Germline V lookup: CDR1 SQVTM, CDR2 ANQGSEA. This CDR3 reads CSVSGTGGSEAFF. CDR3 nucleotides: TGCAGCGTTTCCGGGACAGGGGGCTCTGAAGCTTTCTTT.

V usage is TRBV12-3 or TRBV12-4 and J usage is TRBJ2-7; D remains unclear. Trimming pared 1 base from V and 0 bases from J, leaving 4 bases between. The CDR3 spans 13 residues. The CDR3 DNA follows: TGTGCCAGCAGTTTAGAGCTCTCCTACGAGCAGTACTTC. Translated: CASSLELSYEQYF.

The gene calls are TRBV27 and TRBJ2-2, with 9 positions matching TRBD1. Germline V CDR1 and CDR2: MNHEY, SMNVEV (reference sequence). The junction had 6 bases not matched to a gene; V was cut back by 4 bases and J by 3 bases. The CDR3 is 16 amino acids. DNA for the CDR3: TGTGCCAGCAGTTGGGGGGGACAGGGACACACCGGGGAGCTGTTTTTT. This encodes CASSWGGQGHTGELFF.

This clone appeared once. V and J are TRBV5-1 and TRBJ2-1, with TRBD1 matching 8 bases. V shed 3 bases and J 9 bases; nucleotides not matched to a gene: 11. Germline V gene sequence: CDR1 SGHRS, CDR2 YFSETQ. This CDR3 comprises 15 residues. Here the CDR3 DNA reads TGCGCCAGCAGCTGGGTCCCTGAGACAGGGGTTGAGCAGTTCTTC. This gives the protein CASSWVPETGVEQFF.

This clone was seen a single time. The chain links TRBV12-3 or TRBV12-4 to TRBJ1-5; D not resolved. The V and J ends lost 8 bases and 4 bases respectively, with 9 bases between them. This CDR3 comprises 12 residues. The CDR3 sequence: CASGPLNQPQHF. DNA of the CDR3: TGTGCCAGCGGGCCGCTAAATCAGCCCCAGCATTTT.

This rearrangement joins TRBV5-1 to TRBJ2-5, with D perhaps TRBD2 (6 bases). CDR3 length: 16 amino acids. Germline CDR1 is SGHRS and CDR2 is YFSETQ. Trimming took 3 bases from V and 2 from J, leaving 17 bases between them. DNA for the CDR3: TGCGCCAGCAGCTACTTCTCGGGACTGCCACAAGAGACCCAGTACTTC. It encodes CASSYFSGLPQETQYF.

As DNA, the CDR3 is TGTGCCAGCAGTTTCTTCCCGCACAGGGAGAGGAACACCGGGGAGCTGTTTTTT. Its protein product is CASSFFPHRERNTGELFF. J is TRBJ2-2 and V is TRBV28; TRBD1 might be the D (6 bases). Trimming removed 3 bases from V and 1 base from J, with 18 bases in between. This CDR3 contains 18 residues. From germline, CDR1 is MDHEN and CDR2 SYDVKM.

In regard to this clone: Relative to the germline gene, one junction end is altered; a read error may explain this. The chain carries TRBV30 and TRBJ2-2; a weak D match, TRBD2 (5 bases). Germline assignment: CDR1 GTSNPN and CDR2 SVGIG (reference sequence). This CDR3 has 14 residues. The CDR3 DNA reads TGTGCTTGGAGAACGGGATCGAACACCGGGGAGCTGTTTTTT. Translated: CAWRTGSNTGELFF.

V gene TRBV29-1 combines with J gene TRBJ2-2; no clear D. Germline-derived CDR1 and CDR2 are SQVTM and ANQGSEA. The V end was cut by 4 bases, the J end by 7 bases, with 10 bases between. The CDR3 loop spans 12 amino acids. The CDR3 region has the DNA TGCAGCGTTGTCAGGAATAACGGGGAGCTGTTTTTT. As protein: CSVVRNNGELFF.

The chain joins TRBV28 to TRBJ2-6, with 7 bases aligning to TRBD1. Germline V CDR1 and CDR2: MDHEN, SYDVKM. Trimming at V came to 1 base and at J to 0 bases, leaving 6 bases not matched to a gene. The CDR3 covers 18 residues. Written as DNA, the CDR3 is TGTGCCAGCAGTTTATTTATGGCAGGGGGCTCTGGGGCCAACGTCCTGACTTTC. Amino acids: CASSLFMAGGSGANVLTF.

This clone has a single count. V is TRBV5-1 and J is TRBJ2-1, with 9 bases matching TRBD2. Trimming at V came to 2 bases and at J to 8 bases, leaving 11 bases not matched to a gene. Germline V lookup: CDR1 SGHRS, CDR2 YFSETQ. The CDR3 has 16 amino acids. The CDR3 reads CASSLGRREGNYEQFF. CDR3 DNA sequence: TGCGCCAGCAGCTTAGGTCGGCGGGAGGGTAATTATGAGCAGTTCTTC.

This chain uses TRBV11-2 with TRBJ2-3; possible D gene TRBD2, 6 bases. This CDR3 is 15 amino acids long. CDR1 SGHAT and CDR2 FQNNGV come from the germline V gene. V lost 3 bases and J lost 3, with 13 bases in between. CDR3 amino acids: CASSFNGGMTDTQYF. CDR3 coding DNA: TGTGCCAGCAGCTTCAATGGAGGGATGACAGATACGCAGTATTTT.

V usage is TRBV9 and J usage is TRBJ2-5; perhaps TRBD2 as D (5 bases). Per germline, CDR1 SGDLS and CDR2 YYNGEE. Trimming took off 3 bases at V and 4 bases at J, with 13 bases between the two ends. The CDR3 covers 14 residues. The CDR3 spells CASSGIGNSETQYF. CDR3 DNA sequence: TGTGCCAGCAGCGGAATCGGGAATTCAGAGACCCAGTACTTC.

The V gene is TRBV28, the J gene TRBJ2-5; tentatively, D is TRBD2 (7 bases). V gave up 5 bases and J gave up 3 bases, with 22 bases separating them. Per the germline V gene, CDR1 is MDHEN and CDR2 is SYDVKM. This CDR3 is built from 17 residues. CDR3 nucleotides: TGTGCCAGCAGTCCCGGGGGGCTGGCAGACTCCAAAGAGACCCAGTACTTC. Translated: CASSPGGLADSKETQYF.

V is TRBV19 and J is TRBJ1-1; tentative D call: TRBD1 (5 bases). The V gene lost 5 bases and the J gene lost 5 bases, with 9 bases spanning the gap. The CDR3 totals 12 residues. Germline CDR1 and CDR2: LNHDA and SQIVND (reference sequence). CDR3 DNA sequence: TGTGCCAGTAGTGGCCGGGGGACTGAAGCTTTCTTT. Amino acid sequence: CASSGRGTEAFF. The whole variable domain, remainder taken from reference TRBV19 and TRBJ1-1, is DGGITQSPKYLFRKEGQNVTLSCEQNLNHDAMYWYRQDPGQGLRLIYYSQIVNDFQKGDIAEGYSVSREKKESFPLTVTSAQKNPTAFYLCASSGRGTEAFFGQGTRLTVV.

J is TRBJ1-3 and V is TRBV10-1; D is unclear. From germline, CDR1 is WNHNN and CDR2 SYGVQD (reference sequence). Trimming removed 6 bases from V and 0 bases from J, with 6 bases in between. The CDR3 is made up of 13 amino acids. The CDR3 protein is CASRANSGNTIYF. DNA for the CDR3: TGCGCCAGCAGGGCAAACTCTGGAAACACCATATATTTT.

The chain employs TRBV28 and TRBJ2-2, with D perhaps TRBD1 (6 bases). This CDR3 is built from 14 residues. Trimming left V 5 bases short and J 4 bases short, with 11 bases between. The germline V gene has CDR1 MDHEN and CDR2 SYDVKM. The DNA for the CDR3 is TGTGCCAGCAGTATAGGACAGATCACCGGGGAGCTGTTTTTT. This codes for CASSIGQITGELFF.

The chain couples TRBV19 to TRBJ1-1; D is undetermined. This CDR3 has 11 amino acids. Germline CDR1 LNHDA, CDR2 SQIVND (reference sequence). V was shortened by 7 bases and J by 4 bases, with 7 bases between the two germline ends. The CDR3 here is CASTPGTEAFF. The CDR3 DNA reads as TGTGCCAGTACCCCGGGCACTGAAGCTTTCTTT.

The chain is built from TRBV11-2 and TRBJ2-7; D might be TRBD2 (5 bases). Germline lookup yields CDR1 SGHAT and CDR2 FQNNGV. The germline V and J ends were trimmed by 1 base and 6 bases, with 13 bases remaining between them. This CDR3 contains 14 residues. CDR3 nucleotide sequence: TGTGCCAGCAGCTTAGTACGGACTGTTGGCGAGCAGTACTTC. It yields the protein CASSLVRTVGEQYF.

The gene calls are TRBV28 and TRBJ1-2, with TRBD1 matching over 9 bases. Trimming at V came to 3 bases and at J to 8 bases, leaving 7 bases not matched to a gene. CDR1 is MDHEN, CDR2 SYDVKM, per germline. The length of the CDR3 is 14 residues. The CDR3 here is CASSLDRGGEGYTF. The CDR3 coding sequence is TGTGCCAGCAGTTTGGACAGGGGAGGAGAGGGCTACACCTTC.

This clone was counted between two and nine times. V is TRBV27 and J is TRBJ1-1, with 8 bases identical to TRBD1. Per the germline V gene, CDR1 is MNHEY and CDR2 is SMNVEV (reference sequence). V lost 5 bases, J lost 4 bases, and 9 bases stayed unmatched. The CDR3 extends over 15 amino acids. DNA for the CDR3: TGTGCCAGCAGTCTCCGGAACAGGGGGAGCACTGAAGCTTTCTTT. Amino acids: CASSLRNRGSTEAFF.

V gene TRBV24-1 combines with J gene TRBJ1-2, with a tentative D call TRBD1 (6 bases). Germline V gives CDR1 KGHDR, CDR2 SFDVKD. The CDR3 covers 15 residues. Trimming shortened V by 3 bases and J by 2 bases, and 12 bases separated the two germline ends. This CDR3 is CATSDPGTQNYGYTF. The CDR3 bases are TGTGCCACCAGTGATCCCGGGACACAGAACTATGGCTACACCTTC.

The V gene is TRBV5-1, the J gene TRBJ2-2, with a possible D match to TRBD2 (6 bases). V lost 3 bases and J 7 bases, leaving 10 bases between the germline ends. The CDR3 contains 13 residues. The germline V gene encodes CDR1 SGHRS and CDR2 YFSETQ. CDR3 amino acids: CASSYKEGGELFF. In nucleotides, the CDR3 is TGCGCCAGCAGCTATAAGGAGGGCGGGGAGCTGTTTTTT. Filled out from reference TRBV5-1 and TRBJ2-2, the complete variable domain reads KAGVTQTPRYLIKTRGQQVTLSCSPISGHRSVSWYQQTPGQGLQFLFEYFSETQRNKGNFPGRFSGRQFSNSRSEMNVSTLELGDSALYLCASSYKEGGELFFGEGSRLTVL.

V usage is TRBV30 and J usage is TRBJ1-1; no firm D call. CDR3 length equals 12 residues. Per germline, CDR1 GTSNPN and CDR2 SVGIG (reference sequence). V was pared by 5 bases and J by 6 bases, with 13 bases between. CDR3 in DNA: TGTGCCTGGGCCTTCCGGCGGGCTGAAGCTTTCTTT. Residues: CAWAFRRAEAFF.

The chain combines TRBV4-2 with TRBJ2-1; TRBD2 agrees at 14 bases. The CDR3 totals 18 residues. V was clipped by 3 bases and J by 4 bases; unmatched bases: 8. The germline V gene has CDR1 LGHNA and CDR2 YNFKEQ. CDR3 residues: CASSHSGTSGSHYNEQFF. In DNA form, the CDR3 reads TGTGCCAGCAGCCACTCCGGGACTAGCGGGAGTCATTACAATGAGCAGTTCTTC.

The chain has TRBV6-2 or TRBV6-3 and TRBJ2-7; TRBD2 might be the D (6 bases). This CDR3 contains 13 residues. Per germline, CDR1 MNHEY and CDR2 SVGEGT. Trimming left V 2 bases short and J 6 bases short, with 11 bases between. Written as DNA, the CDR3 is TGTGCCAGCAGTTACCCCGGAGGGCGCGAGCAGTACTTC. Amino acids: CASSYPGGREQYF.

The V and J genes are TRBV5-1 and TRBJ2-1, with 13 nucleotides matching TRBD2. The CDR3 runs 14 residues. Trimming removed 4 bases from V and 7 bases from J; junction bases left unmatched: 2. Germline lookup yields CDR1 SGHRS and CDR2 YFSETQ. CDR3 sequence reads: CASSGTSGKNEQFF. CDR3 DNA: TGCGCCAGCAGCGGGACTAGCGGGAAGAATGAGCAGTTCTTC.

The chain joins TRBV10-1 to TRBJ2-7; D gene ambiguous. Germline CDR1 and CDR2: WNHNN and SYGVQD (reference sequence). V lost 0 bases and J 6 bases, leaving 3 bases between the germline ends. This CDR3 contains 11 residues. As DNA, the CDR3 is TGCGCCAGCAGTGAGTCTAGCGAGCAGTACTTC. Translation gives CASSESSEQYF.

CDR3 coding DNA: TGTGCCAGCAGCTTAACAGGATGGCAGCCCCAGCATTTT. Protein product: CASSLTGWQPQHF. The chain couples TRBV7-9 to TRBJ1-5; D perhaps matches TRBD1 (5 bases). The CDR3 sequence is 13 residues long. Trimming removed 2 bases at V and 7 bases at J, with 9 bases between. The germline CDR1 and CDR2 sequences are SEHNR and FQNEAQ (reference sequence).

V gene TRBV7-9 combines with J gene TRBJ2-7; possibly TRBD1 for D (5 bases). Per the germline V gene, CDR1 is SEHNR and CDR2 is FQNEAQ (reference sequence). The CDR3 is made up of 14 amino acids. V dropped 5 bases and J dropped 2 bases, with 13 bases sitting between them. This CDR3 reads CASSPDSLPYEQYF. In nucleotides, the CDR3 is TGTGCCAGCAGCCCCGACAGCCTTCCCTACGAGCAGTACTTC.